A single sample gave rise to the 23 T cell receptor beta chains below, sequenced in a study of cytomegalovirus exposure and HLA in healthy donors. PCR primers comprised 60 Vbeta and 13 Jbeta primers. Repertoires were generated with immunoSEQ multiplex PCR, while TCRdb's copy carries only in-frame clones and drops some. The sample shows hundreds of thousands of clones, roughly 85% of them seen only once. The sample comprised PBMCs. The receptors stem from a male donor in good health and CMV-seronegative.

The genes are TRBV9 and TRBJ2-7, with 7 bases fitting TRBD1. This CDR3 has 14 amino acids. V trimming: 0 bases; J trimming: 0 bases; junction bases outside the gene matches: 0. The germline V gene has CDR1 SGDLS and CDR2 YYNGEE. Written as DNA, the CDR3 is TGTGCCAGCAGCGTAGGGGACAGCTCCTACGAGCAGTACTTC. Its translation is CASSVGDSSYEQYF. The variable domain in full, completed from reference TRBV9 and TRBJ2-7, reads DSGVTQTPKHLITATGQRVTLRCSPRSGDLSVYWYQQSLDQGLQFLIQYYNGEERAKGNILERFSAQQFPDLHSELNLSSLELGDSALYFCASSVGDSSYEQYFGPGTRLTVT.

This clone was seen a handful of times. The V gene is TRBV11-2, the J gene TRBJ1-1; 7 positions agree with TRBD1. The CDR3 length is 16 residues. Losses at the gene ends were 6 bases for V and 0 bases for J; bases not matched to a gene: 10. Germline assignment: CDR1 SGHAT and CDR2 FQNNGV. The CDR3 protein is CASRHLQGLVNTEAFF. The CDR3 DNA follows: TGTGCCAGCAGACATCTACAGGGGCTGGTGAACACTGAAGCTTTCTTT.

About this clone: Relative to the germline gene, one junction end is altered; a read error may explain this. The chain recombines TRBV7-9 with TRBJ1-2; TRBD1 aligns across 9 bases. Germline lookup yields CDR1 SEHNR and CDR2 FQNEAQ (reference sequence). This CDR3 contains 12 residues. The CDR3 DNA reads TGTTCCAGCAGCTTGACAGGGGGGGGCTACACCTTC. Residues: CSSSLTGGGYTF.

This chain joins TRBV28 and TRBJ1-5; 9 nucleotides line up with TRBD1. V shed 3 bases, J shed 8 bases, and the junction held 11 bases outside the gene matches. Germline V gives CDR1 MDHEN, CDR2 SYDVKM. The CDR3 is 16 amino acids. DNA of the CDR3: TGTGCCAGCAGTTTGACGGGGACAGGGCGCAGGGAGCCCCAGCATTTT. As protein: CASSLTGTGRREPQHF.

This chain joins TRBV5-1 and TRBJ2-1, with 14 nucleotides matching TRBD2. Germline assignment: CDR1 SGHRS and CDR2 YFSETQ. This CDR3 has 16 residues. V lost 4 bases to trimming and J lost 2 bases; unmatched junction nucleotides: 2. Written as DNA, the CDR3 is TGCGCCAGCAGCGGGGGACTAGCGGGAGCCTACAATGAGCAGTTCTTC. Protein product: CASSGGLAGAYNEQFF.

The chain recombines TRBV27 with TRBJ2-7, with 11 bases identical to TRBD1. The V gene's germline CDR1 is MNHEY and CDR2 SMNVEV (reference sequence). After removal of 4 bases from V and 5 bases from J, the junction contained 4 bases not matched to a gene. The CDR3 totals 14 residues. CDR3 DNA sequence: TGTGCCAGCAGTTGGGACAGGGGGAAGGACGAGCAGTACTTC. Translation: CASSWDRGKDEQYF.

This clone showed up just once. Other DNA sequences in the sample encode the same CDR3. The V gene is TRBV7-9, the J gene TRBJ1-4, with a tentative D call TRBD1 (5 bases). The germline gives CDR1 SEHNR, CDR2 FQNEAQ (reference sequence). Trimming removed 1 base at V and 4 bases at J, with 7 bases between. The CDR3 is 14 amino acids. CDR3 amino acids: CASSLGQGNEKLFF. DNA of the CDR3: TGTGCCAGCAGCTTAGGGCAGGGTAATGAAAAACTGTTTTTT.

The rearrangement links TRBV11-2 to TRBJ1-4, with 9 bases lining up with TRBD1. J gave up 5 bases and V 1 base, and 2 bases lay outside the gene matches. This CDR3 has 15 residues. Germline V gene sequence: CDR1 SGHAT, CDR2 FQNNGV. The CDR3 protein is CASSLVGTGNEKLFF. The CDR3 DNA reads as TGTGCCAGCAGCTTAGTAGGGACAGGGAATGAAAAACTGTTTTTT.

This chain links TRBV9 with TRBJ2-2; tentatively, D is TRBD1 (5 bases). The CDR3 length is 15 residues. V lost 0 bases to trimming and J lost 1 base, with 7 bases between them. Germline CDR1 and CDR2: SGDLS and YYNGEE. CDR3 sequence (DNA): TGTGCCAGCAGCGTAGCAAGGGGGAACACCGGGGAGCTGTTTTTT. It is translated as CASSVARGNTGELFF. Full variable domain (rest looked up from reference TRBV9 and TRBJ2-2): DSGVTQTPKHLITATGQRVTLRCSPRSGDLSVYWYQQSLDQGLQFLIQYYNGEERAKGNILERFSAQQFPDLHSELNLSSLELGDSALYFCASSVARGNTGELFFGEGSRLTVL.

This rearrangement joins TRBV4-3 to TRBJ1-2; tentatively, D is TRBD1 (5 bases). V lost 1 base and J lost 10, with 25 bases in between. The germline V gene encodes CDR1 LGHNA and CDR2 YSLEER. This CDR3 region has 17 residues. CDR3 protein: CASSQGGRATPKGDYTF. The CDR3 DNA reads as TGCGCCAGCAGCCAAGGTGGCAGGGCAACCCCCAAAGGGGACTACACCTTC.

The rearrangement links TRBV6-5 to TRBJ2-7, with 7 nucleotides matching TRBD1. J lost 2 bases, V lost 3 bases, and 4 bases had no gene match. Per germline, CDR1 MNHEY and CDR2 SVGAGI. This CDR3 contains 14 residues. The CDR3 DNA reads TGTGCCAGCAGTTATCCCGGACAGGCCTACGAGCAGTACTTC. Translation: CASSYPGQAYEQYF.

The CDR3 protein is CASSSGTGGYEQYF. The CDR3 nucleotides read TGTGCCAGCAGCTCTGGGACAGGGGGCTACGAGCAGTACTTC. V usage is TRBV5-6 and J usage is TRBJ2-7, with 11 bases that match TRBD1. Germline trimming cut 3 bases from V and 3 bases from J; bases unmatched to any gene: 2. Germline V gives CDR1 SGHDT, CDR2 YYEEEE. CDR3 size: 14 residues.

The rearrangement uses TRBV4-3 and TRBJ2-7; TRBD2 matches 7 bases. Trimming cost V 2 bases and J 3 bases; bases outside gene matches: 4. Germline V gives CDR1 LGHNA, CDR2 YSLEER. CDR3 size: 14 residues. For the CDR3, the DNA is TGCGCCAGCAGCCAACAGGGAGGGGACTACGAGCAGTACTTC. It codes for CASSQQGGDYEQYF.

This clone was seen once. The chain employs TRBV9 and TRBJ2-1; 8 nucleotides agree with TRBD1. The junction had 3 bases not matched to a gene; V was cut back by 1 base and J by 3 bases. The CDR3 consists of 15 residues. Per the germline V gene, CDR1 is SGDLS and CDR2 is YYNGEE. CDR3 nucleotides: TGTGCCAGCAGCGTAACCGGGACAGGCTACAATGAGCAGTTCTTC. It translates to CASSVTGTGYNEQFF.

The V and J genes are TRBV7-2 and TRBJ1-1, with 10 bases aligning to TRBD1. CDR1 SGHTA and CDR2 FQGNSA come from the germline V gene. This CDR3 contains 16 residues. V was clipped by 0 bases and J by 11 bases; unmatched bases: 12. The CDR3 is CASSLARGTGASWAFF. The DNA of the CDR3 is TGTGCCAGCAGCTTAGCACGCGGGACAGGGGCCTCTTGGGCTTTCTTT.

The J gene is TRBJ1-1, the V gene TRBV4-1, with TRBD1 matching 11 bases. The CDR3 loop spans 18 amino acids. Germline V CDR1 and CDR2: MGHRA, YSYEKL. The trim removed 0 bases at V and 8 bases at J, leaving 14 bases unmatched. CDR3 protein: CASSQEWTGGLRSPEAFF. The DNA of the CDR3 is TGCGCCAGCAGCCAAGAGTGGACAGGGGGCCTCAGGAGCCCCGAAGCTTTCTTT.

The V gene is TRBV5-1, the J gene TRBJ2-2; tentative D call: TRBD1 (5 bases). CDR1 and CDR2 (germline): SGHRS, YFSETQ. The CDR3 length is 12 residues. Trimming took 4 bases from V and 6 from J, leaving 7 bases between them. The CDR3 sequence: CASSPGPGELFF. Here the CDR3 DNA reads TGCGCCAGCAGCCCAGGGCCCGGGGAGCTGTTTTTT.

The chain combines TRBV15 with TRBJ1-2; D gene ambiguous. Looked up from germline, CDR1 is LNHNV and CDR2 is YYDKDF (reference sequence). There are 11 residues in the CDR3. V was clipped by 4 bases and J by 5 bases, with 5 bases between them. The CDR3 reads CATSNLYGYTF. CDR3 in DNA: TGTGCCACCAGCAACCTATATGGCTACACCTTC.

The chain combines TRBV28 with TRBJ1-4, with a possible D match to TRBD1 (6 bases). The V gene's germline CDR1 is MDHEN and CDR2 SYDVKM. The V end was cut by 3 bases, the J end by 0 bases, with 11 bases between. The CDR3 consists of 16 residues. CDR3 region: CASSFNRVTTNEKLFF. CDR3 sequence (DNA): TGTGCCAGCAGTTTCAACAGGGTTACAACTAATGAAAAACTGTTTTTT.

CDR3 nucleotide sequence: TGTGCCATCAAAGAAGCTAGTAACACCGGGGAGCTGTTTTTT. It is translated as CAIKEASNTGELFF. The rearrangement links TRBV10-3 to TRBJ2-2, with D unclear. Trimming shortened V by 7 bases and J by 2 bases, and 11 bases separated the two germline ends. The CDR3 totals 14 residues. Germline loops: CDR1 ENHRY, CDR2 SYGVKD.

The rearrangement uses TRBV29-1 and TRBJ2-5; D not certain. This CDR3 comprises 12 residues. CDR1 is SQVTM and CDR2 is ANQGSEA in the germline V gene. Trimming shortened V by 4 bases and J by 1 base, and 7 bases separated the two germline ends. The CDR3 sequence: CSVAAGQETQYF. CDR3 nucleotides: TGCAGCGTTGCTGCAGGCCAAGAGACCCAGTACTTC.

This rearrangement joins TRBV6-4 to TRBJ2-1; D perhaps matches TRBD2 (5 bases). With 5 bases removed from V and 6 bases from J, the gap between germline ends came to 11 bases. The germline CDR1 and CDR2 sequences are MRHNA and SNTAGT. This CDR3 has 13 amino acids. CDR3: CASSSEGFNEQFF. DNA for the CDR3: TGTGCCAGCAGTTCCGAGGGCTTCAATGAGCAGTTCTTC.

The chain has TRBV4-2 and TRBJ2-1; 10 bases fit TRBD2. The junction had 5 bases not matched to a gene; V was cut back by 0 bases and J by 0 bases. CDR3 size: 18 residues. Per the germline V gene, CDR1 is LGHNA and CDR2 is YNFKEQ. CDR3 DNA sequence: TGTGCCAGCAGCCAAGATTGGGAGCGGGGGGGCTCCTACAATGAGCAGTTCTTC. Translating gives CASSQDWERGGSYNEQFF.